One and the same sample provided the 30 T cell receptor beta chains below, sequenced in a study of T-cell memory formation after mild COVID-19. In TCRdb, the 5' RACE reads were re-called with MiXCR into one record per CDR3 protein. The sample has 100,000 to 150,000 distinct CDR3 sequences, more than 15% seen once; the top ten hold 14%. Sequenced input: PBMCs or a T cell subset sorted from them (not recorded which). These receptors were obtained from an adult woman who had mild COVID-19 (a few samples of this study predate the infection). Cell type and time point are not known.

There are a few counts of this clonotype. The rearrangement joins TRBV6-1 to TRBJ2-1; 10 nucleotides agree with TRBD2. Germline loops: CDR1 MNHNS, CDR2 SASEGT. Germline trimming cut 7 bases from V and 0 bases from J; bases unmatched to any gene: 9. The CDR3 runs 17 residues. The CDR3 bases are TGTGCCAGCACTGGAAGCCCTAGCGGGAGCTCCTACAATGAGCAGTTCTTC. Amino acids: CASTGSPSGSSYNEQFF.

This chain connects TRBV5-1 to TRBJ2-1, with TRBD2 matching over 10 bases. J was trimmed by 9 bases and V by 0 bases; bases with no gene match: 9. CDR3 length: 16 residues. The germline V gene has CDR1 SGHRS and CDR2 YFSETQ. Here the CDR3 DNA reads TGCGCCAGCAGCTTGGCACCAAAGCGGGAGGGTGTTGAGCAGTTCTTC. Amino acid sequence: CASSLAPKREGVEQFF.

This chain's CDR3 is CASSLAQTGGRNEQFF. The CDR3 DNA is TGCGCCAGCAGCTTGGCCCAGACAGGGGGCAGGAATGAGCAGTTCTTC. This sequence joins TRBV5-1 and TRBJ2-1, with 10 positions matching TRBD1. V dropped 0 bases and J dropped 7; count of bases not matched to a gene: 7. Germline lookup yields CDR1 SGHRS and CDR2 YFSETQ. There are 16 residues in the CDR3.

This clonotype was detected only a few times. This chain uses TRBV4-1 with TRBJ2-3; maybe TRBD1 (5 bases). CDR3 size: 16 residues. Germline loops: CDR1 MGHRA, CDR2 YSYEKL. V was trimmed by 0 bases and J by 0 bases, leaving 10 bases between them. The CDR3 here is CASSQDTGLSTDTQYF. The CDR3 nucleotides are TGCGCCAGCAGCCAAGACACAGGCCTTAGCACAGATACGCAGTATTTT.

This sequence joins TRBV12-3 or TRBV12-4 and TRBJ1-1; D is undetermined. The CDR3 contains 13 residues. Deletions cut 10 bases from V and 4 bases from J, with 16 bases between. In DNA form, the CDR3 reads TGTGCCATCAAGACCCCCGTTTCCACTGAAGCTTTCTTT. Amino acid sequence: CAIKTPVSTEAFF.

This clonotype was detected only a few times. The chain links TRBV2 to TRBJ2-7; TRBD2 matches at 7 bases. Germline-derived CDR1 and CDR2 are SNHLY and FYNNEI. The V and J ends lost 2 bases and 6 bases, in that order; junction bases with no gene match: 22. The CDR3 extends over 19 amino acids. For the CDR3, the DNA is TGTGCCAGCAGTGAAAGGCAAGGGCTAGCGGTCTTCTTAGGTTCCGAGCAGTACTTC. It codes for CASSERQGLAVFLGSEQYF.

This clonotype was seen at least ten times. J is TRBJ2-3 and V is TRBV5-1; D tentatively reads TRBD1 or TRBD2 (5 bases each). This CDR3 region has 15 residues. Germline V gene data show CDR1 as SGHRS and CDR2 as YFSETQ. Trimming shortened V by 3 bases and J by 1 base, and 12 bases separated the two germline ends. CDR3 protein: CASSYRDGGTDTQYF. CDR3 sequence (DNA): TGCGCCAGCAGCTACCGGGACGGAGGCACAGATACGCAGTATTTT.

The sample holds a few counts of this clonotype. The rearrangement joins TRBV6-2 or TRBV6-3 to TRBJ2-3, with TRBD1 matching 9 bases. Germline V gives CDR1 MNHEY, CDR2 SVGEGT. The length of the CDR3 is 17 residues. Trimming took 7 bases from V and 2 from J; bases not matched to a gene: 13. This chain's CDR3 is CASTSLPTGGTTDTQYF. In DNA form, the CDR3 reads TGTGCCAGCACCTCATTACCGACAGGGGGGACCACAGATACGCAGTATTTT.

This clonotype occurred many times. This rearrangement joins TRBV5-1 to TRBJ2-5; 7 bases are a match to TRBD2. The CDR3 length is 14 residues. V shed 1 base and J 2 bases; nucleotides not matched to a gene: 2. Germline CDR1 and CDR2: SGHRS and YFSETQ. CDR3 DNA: TGCGCCAGCAGCTTGTTTAGCGGGCAAGAGACCCAGTACTTC. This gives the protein CASSLFSGQETQYF.

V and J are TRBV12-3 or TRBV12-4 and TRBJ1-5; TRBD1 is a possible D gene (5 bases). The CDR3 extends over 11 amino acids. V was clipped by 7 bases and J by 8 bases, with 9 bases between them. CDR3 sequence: CASTSGEPQHF. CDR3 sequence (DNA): TGTGCCAGCACCTCGGGGGAGCCCCAGCATTTT.

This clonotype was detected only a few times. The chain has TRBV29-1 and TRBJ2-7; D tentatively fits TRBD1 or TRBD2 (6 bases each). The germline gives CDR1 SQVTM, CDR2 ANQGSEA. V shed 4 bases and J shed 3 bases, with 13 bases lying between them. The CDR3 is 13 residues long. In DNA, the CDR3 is TGCAGCGTTGTAGGGGGGCAGAACTACGAGCAGTACTTC. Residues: CSVVGGQNYEQYF.

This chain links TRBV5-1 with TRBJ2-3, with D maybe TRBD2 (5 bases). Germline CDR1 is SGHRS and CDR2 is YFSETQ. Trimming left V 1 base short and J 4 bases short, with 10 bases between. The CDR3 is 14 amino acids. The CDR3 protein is CASSLTRGSDTQYF. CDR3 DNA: TGCGCCAGCAGCTTGACCCGGGGATCAGATACGCAGTATTTT.

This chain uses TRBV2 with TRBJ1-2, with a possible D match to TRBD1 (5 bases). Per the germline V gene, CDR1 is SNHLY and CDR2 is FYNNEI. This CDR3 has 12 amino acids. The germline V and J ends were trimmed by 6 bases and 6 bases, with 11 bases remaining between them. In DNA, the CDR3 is TGTGCCAGCAGGGGGCGAGCCCATGGCTACACCTTC. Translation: CASRGRAHGYTF. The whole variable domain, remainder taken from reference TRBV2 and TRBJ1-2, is EPEVTQTPSHQVTQMGQEVILRCVPISNHLYFYWYRQILGQKVEFLVSFYNNEISEKSEIFDDQFSVERPDGSNFTLKIRSTKLEDSAMYFCASRGRAHGYTFGSGTRLTVV.

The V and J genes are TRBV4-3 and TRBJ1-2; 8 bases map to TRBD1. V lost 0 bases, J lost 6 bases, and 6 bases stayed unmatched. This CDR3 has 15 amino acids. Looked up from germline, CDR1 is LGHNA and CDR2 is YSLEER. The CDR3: CASSQDMQGADGYTF. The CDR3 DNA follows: TGCGCCAGCAGCCAAGACATGCAGGGGGCGGATGGCTACACCTTC.

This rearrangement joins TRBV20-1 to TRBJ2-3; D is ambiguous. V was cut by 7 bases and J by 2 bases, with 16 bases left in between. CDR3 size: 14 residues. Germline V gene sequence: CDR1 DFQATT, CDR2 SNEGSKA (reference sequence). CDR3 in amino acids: CSVIDRPTTDTQYF. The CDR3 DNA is TGCAGTGTAATAGACCGGCCAACCACAGATACGCAGTATTTT.

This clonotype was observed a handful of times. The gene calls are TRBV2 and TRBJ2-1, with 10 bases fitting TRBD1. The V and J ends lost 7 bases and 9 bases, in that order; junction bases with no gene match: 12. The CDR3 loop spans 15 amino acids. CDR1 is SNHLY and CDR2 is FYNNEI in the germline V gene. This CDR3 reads CASTNPGQGFSEQFF. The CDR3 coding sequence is TGTGCCAGCACCAACCCGGGACAGGGGTTCAGTGAGCAGTTCTTC.

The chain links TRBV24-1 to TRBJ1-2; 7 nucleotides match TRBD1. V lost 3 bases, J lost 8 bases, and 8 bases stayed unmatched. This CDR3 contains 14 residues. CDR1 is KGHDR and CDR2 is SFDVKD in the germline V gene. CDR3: CATSDPTGERGYTF. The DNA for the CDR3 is TGTGCCACCAGTGATCCAACAGGGGAGAGAGGCTACACCTTC.

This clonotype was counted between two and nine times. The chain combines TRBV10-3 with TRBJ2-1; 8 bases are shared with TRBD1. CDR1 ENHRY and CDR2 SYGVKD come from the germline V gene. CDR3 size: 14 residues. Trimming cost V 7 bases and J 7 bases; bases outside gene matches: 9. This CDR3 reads CAITRQGARNEQFF. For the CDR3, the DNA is TGTGCCATCACCAGGCAGGGGGCAAGGAATGAGCAGTTCTTC.

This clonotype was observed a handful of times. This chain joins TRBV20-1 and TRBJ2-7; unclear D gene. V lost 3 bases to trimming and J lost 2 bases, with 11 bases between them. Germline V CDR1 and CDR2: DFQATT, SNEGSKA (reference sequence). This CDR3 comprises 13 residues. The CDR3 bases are TGCAGTGCTAGCCCAAGGGTCCCCTACGAGCAGTACTTC. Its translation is CSASPRVPYEQYF.

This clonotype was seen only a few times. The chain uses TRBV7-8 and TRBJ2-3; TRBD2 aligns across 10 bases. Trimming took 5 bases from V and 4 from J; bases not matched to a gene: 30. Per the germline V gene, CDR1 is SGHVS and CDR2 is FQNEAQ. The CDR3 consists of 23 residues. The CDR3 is CASSLQGLAGVSGHPSGADTQYF. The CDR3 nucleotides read TGTGCCAGCAGCCTTCAGGGGCTAGCGGGAGTATCAGGCCACCCTTCAGGGGCAGATACGCAGTATTTT.

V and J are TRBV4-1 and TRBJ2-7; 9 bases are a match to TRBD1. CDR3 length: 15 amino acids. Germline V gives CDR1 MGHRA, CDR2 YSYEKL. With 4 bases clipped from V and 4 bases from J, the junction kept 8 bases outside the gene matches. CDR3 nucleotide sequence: TGCGCCAGCAGCCTTCGGACAGGGGACTCGTACGAGCAGTACTTC. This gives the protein CASSLRTGDSYEQYF.

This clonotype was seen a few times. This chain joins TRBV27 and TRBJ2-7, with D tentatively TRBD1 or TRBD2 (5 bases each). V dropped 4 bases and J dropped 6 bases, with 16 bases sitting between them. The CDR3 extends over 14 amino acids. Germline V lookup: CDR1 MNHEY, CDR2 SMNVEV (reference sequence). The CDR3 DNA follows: TGTGCCAGCAGTTCCACGGGACGGATGGCCGAGCAGTACTTC. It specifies CASSSTGRMAEQYF.

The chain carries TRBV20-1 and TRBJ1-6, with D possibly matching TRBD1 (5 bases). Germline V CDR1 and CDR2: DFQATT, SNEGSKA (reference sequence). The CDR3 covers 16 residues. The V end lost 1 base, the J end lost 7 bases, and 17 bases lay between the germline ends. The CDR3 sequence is CSARVSSLGVNSPLHF. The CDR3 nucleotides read TGCAGTGCTAGAGTATCAAGTTTAGGGGTGAATTCACCCCTCCACTTT.

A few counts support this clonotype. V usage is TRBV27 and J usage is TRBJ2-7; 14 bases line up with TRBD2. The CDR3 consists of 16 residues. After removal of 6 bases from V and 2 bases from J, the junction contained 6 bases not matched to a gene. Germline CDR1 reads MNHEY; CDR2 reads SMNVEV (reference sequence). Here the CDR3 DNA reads TGTGCCAGCAGCGACCTGGGACTAGCGGGAGCCTACGAGCAGTACTTC. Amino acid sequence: CASSDLGLAGAYEQYF.

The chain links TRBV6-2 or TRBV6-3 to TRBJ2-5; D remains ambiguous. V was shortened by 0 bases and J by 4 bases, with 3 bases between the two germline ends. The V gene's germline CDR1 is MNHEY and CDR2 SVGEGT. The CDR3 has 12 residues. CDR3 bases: TGTGCCAGCAGTTACTCGGTAGAGACCCAGTACTTC. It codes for CASSYSVETQYF.

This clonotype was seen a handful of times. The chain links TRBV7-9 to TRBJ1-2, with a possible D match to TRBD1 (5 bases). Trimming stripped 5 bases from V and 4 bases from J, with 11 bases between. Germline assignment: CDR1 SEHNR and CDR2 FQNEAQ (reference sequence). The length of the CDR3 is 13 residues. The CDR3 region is CASSPDGAYGYTF. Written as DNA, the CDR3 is TGTGCCAGCAGCCCGGACGGGGCCTATGGCTACACCTTC.

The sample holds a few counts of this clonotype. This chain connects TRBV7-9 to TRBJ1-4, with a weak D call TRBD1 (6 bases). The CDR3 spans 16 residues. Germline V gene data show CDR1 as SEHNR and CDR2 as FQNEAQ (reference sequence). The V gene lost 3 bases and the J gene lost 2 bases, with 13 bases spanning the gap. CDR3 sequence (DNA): TGTGCCAGCAGCTTGCGATCAGGGGCCACTAATGAAAAACTGTTTTTT. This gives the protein CASSLRSGATNEKLFF.

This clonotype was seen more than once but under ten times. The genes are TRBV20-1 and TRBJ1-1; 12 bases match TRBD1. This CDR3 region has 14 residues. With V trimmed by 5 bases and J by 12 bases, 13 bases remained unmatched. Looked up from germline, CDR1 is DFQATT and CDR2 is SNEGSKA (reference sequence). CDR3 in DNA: TGCAGTGCTCGATCAAAGGGGACAGGGGGCGCGTCTTTCTTT. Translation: CSARSKGTGGASFF.

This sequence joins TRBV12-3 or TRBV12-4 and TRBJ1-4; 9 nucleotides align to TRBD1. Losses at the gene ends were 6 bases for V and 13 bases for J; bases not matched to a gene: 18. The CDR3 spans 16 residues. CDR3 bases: TGTGCCAGCAGCCCCCGGGGACAGGGTACAACCCGGGGACTGTTTTTT. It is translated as CASSPRGQGTTRGLFF.

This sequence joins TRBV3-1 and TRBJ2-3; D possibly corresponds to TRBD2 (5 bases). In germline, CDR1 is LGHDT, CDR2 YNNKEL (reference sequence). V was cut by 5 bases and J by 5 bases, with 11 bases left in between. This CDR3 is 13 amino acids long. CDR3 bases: TGTGCCAGCAGCGATCATAGCGTAGATACGCAGTATTTT. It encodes CASSDHSVDTQYF.